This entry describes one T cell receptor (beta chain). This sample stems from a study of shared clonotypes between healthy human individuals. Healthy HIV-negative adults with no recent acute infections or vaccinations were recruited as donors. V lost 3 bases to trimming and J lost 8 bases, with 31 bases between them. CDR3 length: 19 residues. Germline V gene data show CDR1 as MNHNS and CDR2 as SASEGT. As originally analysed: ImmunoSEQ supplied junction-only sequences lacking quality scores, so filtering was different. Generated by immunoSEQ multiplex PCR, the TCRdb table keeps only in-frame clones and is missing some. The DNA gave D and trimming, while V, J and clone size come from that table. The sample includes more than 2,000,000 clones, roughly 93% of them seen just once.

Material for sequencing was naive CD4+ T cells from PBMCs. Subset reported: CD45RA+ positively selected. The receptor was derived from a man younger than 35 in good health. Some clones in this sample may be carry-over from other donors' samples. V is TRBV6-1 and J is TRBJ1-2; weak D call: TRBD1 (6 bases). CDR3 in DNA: TGTGCCAGCAGTGACCATCTAAGGACAGCCAGAAATCGAGAGGACGGCTACACCTTC. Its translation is CASSDHLRTARNREDGYTF.